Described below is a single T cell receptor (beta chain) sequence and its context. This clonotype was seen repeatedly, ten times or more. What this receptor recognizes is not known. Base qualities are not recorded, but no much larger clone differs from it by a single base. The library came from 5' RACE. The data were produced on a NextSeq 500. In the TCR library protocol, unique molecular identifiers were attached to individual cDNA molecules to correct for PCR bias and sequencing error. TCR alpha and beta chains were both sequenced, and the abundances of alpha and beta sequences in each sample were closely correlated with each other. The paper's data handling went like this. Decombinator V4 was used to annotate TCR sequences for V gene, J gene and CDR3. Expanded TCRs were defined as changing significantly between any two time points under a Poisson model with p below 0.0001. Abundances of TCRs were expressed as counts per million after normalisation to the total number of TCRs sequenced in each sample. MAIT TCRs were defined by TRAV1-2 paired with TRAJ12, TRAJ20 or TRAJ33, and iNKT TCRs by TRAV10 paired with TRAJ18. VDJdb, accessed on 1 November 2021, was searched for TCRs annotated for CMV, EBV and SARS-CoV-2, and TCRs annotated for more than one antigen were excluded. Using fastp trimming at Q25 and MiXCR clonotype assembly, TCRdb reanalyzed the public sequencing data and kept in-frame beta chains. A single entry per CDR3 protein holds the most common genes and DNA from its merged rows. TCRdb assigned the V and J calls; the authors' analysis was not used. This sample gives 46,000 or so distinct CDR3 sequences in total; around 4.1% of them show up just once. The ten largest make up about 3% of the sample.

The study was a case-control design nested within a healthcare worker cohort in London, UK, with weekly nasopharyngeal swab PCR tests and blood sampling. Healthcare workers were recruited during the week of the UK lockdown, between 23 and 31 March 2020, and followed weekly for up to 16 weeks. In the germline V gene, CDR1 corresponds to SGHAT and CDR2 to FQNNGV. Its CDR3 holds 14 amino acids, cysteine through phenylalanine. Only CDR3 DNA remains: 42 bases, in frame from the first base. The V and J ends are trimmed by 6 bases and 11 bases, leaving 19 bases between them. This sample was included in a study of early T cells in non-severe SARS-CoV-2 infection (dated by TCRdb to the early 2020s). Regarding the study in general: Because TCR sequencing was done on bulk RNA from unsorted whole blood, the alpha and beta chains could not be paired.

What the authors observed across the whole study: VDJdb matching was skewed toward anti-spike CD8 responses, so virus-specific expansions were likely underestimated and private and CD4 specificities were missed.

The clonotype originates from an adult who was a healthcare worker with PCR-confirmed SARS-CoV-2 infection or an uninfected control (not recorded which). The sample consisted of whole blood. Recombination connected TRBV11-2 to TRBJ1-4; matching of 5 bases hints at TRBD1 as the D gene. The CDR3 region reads CASRGGTERGKLFF. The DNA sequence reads TGTGCCAGCAGGGGCGGGACGGAACGCGGGAAACTGTTTTTT. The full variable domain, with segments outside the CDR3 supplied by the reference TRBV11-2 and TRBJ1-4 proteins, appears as EAGVAQSPRYKIIEKRQSVAFWCNPISGHATLYWYQQILGQGPKLLIQFQNNGVVDDSQLPKDRFSAERLKGVDSTLKIQPAKLEDSAVYLCASRGGTERGKLFFGSGTQLSVL.